Sequencing of this T cell receptor beta chain was carried out in a study of blood T cell repertoires in COVID-19. Study information: PBMCs, B-cell-depleted T cells, or T cells were the source of the cDNA or gDNA that made up the material.

Seattle patients were enrolled during active infection and followed longitudinally. Many counts were recorded for this clone. Original processing notes: Estimation of nucleated cell counts relied on the amplification of reference gene primers. Measured with immunoSEQ multiplex PCR; TCRdb has only the in-frame clones, and not every one. V and J calls and clone size are as listed in that table; D and trimming were resolved from the DNA. The table lists under 450,000 clones, 75% to 90% of them singletons, with roughly 6.6% in the top ten. V dropped 0 bases and J dropped 0; count of bases not matched to a gene: 4. This CDR3 spans 16 amino acids. Per the germline V gene, CDR1 is SGHAT and CDR2 is FQNNGV.

This sequence originates from a woman in her sixties with COVID-19, enrolled during active disease. The sequenced sample was peripheral blood. The chain joins TRBV11-2 to TRBJ1-1; 7 bases are a match to TRBD1. The DNA for the CDR3 is TGTGCCAGCAGCTTAGATCGGGGACAGCTGAACACTGAAGCTTTCTTT. Its translation is CASSLDRGQLNTEAFF. The full variable domain, completed using reference TRBV11-2 and TRBJ1-1, is EAGVAQSPRYKIIEKRQSVAFWCNPISGHATLYWYQQILGQGPKLLIQFQNNGVVDDSQLPKDRFSAERLKGVDSTLKIQPAKLEDSAVYLCASSLDRGQLNTEAFFGQGTRLTVV.